The 27 T cell receptor beta chains in this list originate from one sample, sequenced in a study of radiotherapy plus CTLA-4 blockade in lung cancer. The table came from immunoSEQ multiplex PCR; TCRdb's copy has only in-frame clones and leaves some out. The repertoire has about 81,000 clones, less than 80% of them found once; the top ten carry 11% to 15%. The sequencing here drew on peripheral blood, taken from a patient treated with radiotherapy plus ipilimumab. These TCRs come from a human donor with non-small cell lung cancer that progressed on radiotherapy plus ipilimumab.

The chain is built from TRBV28 and TRBJ2-7; TRBD1 matches at 9 bases. The CDR3 is made up of 14 amino acids. V trimming: 6 bases; J trimming: 0 bases; junction bases outside the gene matches: 3. Germline V gene sequence: CDR1 MDHEN, CDR2 SYDVKM. The CDR3: CASRTGGSSYEQYF. CDR3 bases: TGTGCCAGCAGGACAGGGGGTAGCTCCTACGAGCAGTACTTC.

V usage is TRBV4-3 and J usage is TRBJ1-1; D may be TRBD1 (5 bases). This CDR3 has 16 residues. The germline gives CDR1 LGHNA, CDR2 YSLEER. V lost 0 bases and J lost 3, with 14 bases in between. CDR3 amino acids: CASSQDDVGGYTEAFF. In DNA, the CDR3 is TGCGCCAGCAGCCAAGATGACGTCGGGGGATACACTGAAGCTTTCTTT.

This sequence joins TRBV9 and TRBJ1-2, with 9 bases that match TRBD1. The trim removed 3 bases at V and 3 bases at J, leaving 6 bases unmatched. This CDR3 has 15 amino acids. Germline-derived CDR1 and CDR2 are SGDLS and YYNGEE. This CDR3 reads CASSAGQGGDYGYTF. The CDR3 DNA reads as TGTGCCAGCAGCGCGGGACAGGGTGGAGACTATGGCTACACCTTC.

V and J are TRBV28 and TRBJ1-5; D possibly corresponds to TRBD1 (6 bases). CDR1 is MDHEN and CDR2 is SYDVKM in the germline V gene. The V end lost 3 bases, the J end lost 7 bases, and 13 bases lay between the germline ends. The CDR3 consists of 14 residues. CDR3 bases: TGTGCCAGCAGTTTTATGGGGGCCCACCAGCCCCAGCATTTT. Amino acids: CASSFMGAHQPQHF. The whole variable domain, remainder taken from reference TRBV28 and TRBJ1-5, is DVKVTQSSRYLVKRTGEKVFLECVQDMDHENMFWYRQDPGLGLRLIYFSYDVKMKEKGDIPEGYSVSREKKERFSLILESASTNQTSMYLCASSFMGAHQPQHFGDGTRLSIL.

This rearrangement joins TRBV7-9 to TRBJ2-2; D might be TRBD2 (6 bases). The germline V gene has CDR1 SEHNR and CDR2 FQNEAQ (reference sequence). The CDR3 has 13 residues. With 4 bases removed from V and 7 bases from J, the gap between germline ends came to 10 bases. CDR3 nucleotide sequence: TGTGCCAGCAGCTCGGGAGTCCACGGGGAGCTGTTTTTT. Translated, it gives CASSSGVHGELFF.

This clone was seen only once. V usage is TRBV5-1 and J usage is TRBJ2-7; D might be TRBD1 (6 bases). Germline CDR1 reads SGHRS; CDR2 reads YFSETQ. The V end was cut by 0 bases, the J end by 5 bases, with 12 bases between. The CDR3 extends over 14 amino acids. CDR3 in DNA: TGCGCCAGCAGCTTGGCCCAGGGGTACGACGAGCAGTACTTC. This translates into CASSLAQGYDEQYF.

The gene calls are TRBV7-8 and TRBJ2-3; TRBD2 matches at 11 bases. Germline trimming cut 3 bases from V and 0 bases from J; bases unmatched to any gene: 5. CDR1 is SGHVS and CDR2 is FQNEAQ in the germline V gene. The CDR3 loop spans 17 amino acids. The CDR3 nucleotides are TGTGCCAGCAGCTTTAGCGGGGGGGCGTTAAGCACAGATACGCAGTATTTT. Translating gives CASSFSGGALSTDTQYF.

V gene TRBV7-9 combines with J gene TRBJ2-7, with 10 bases lining up with TRBD1. The CDR3 runs 16 residues. Germline CDR1 reads SEHNR; CDR2 reads FQNEAQ (reference sequence). Germline trimming cut 0 bases from V and 1 base from J; bases unmatched to any gene: 3. CDR3 nucleotides: TGTGCCAGCAGCTTAGCGCCGGGACAGGGGTCCTACGAGCAGTACTTC. This codes for CASSLAPGQGSYEQYF.

Regarding this clone: A much larger clone is a single base away; this may be a read error. This chain uses TRBV7-9 with TRBJ2-1; D is uncertain. Trimming removed 5 bases from V and 2 bases from J, with 1 base in between. The CDR3 length is 11 residues. CDR1 and CDR2 from the germline V gene are SEHNR and FQNEAQ (reference sequence). DNA for the CDR3: TGTGCCAGCAGCCCCTACAATGAGCAGTTCTTC. Protein product: CASSPYNEQFF.

The rearrangement links TRBV5-4 to TRBJ2-3; tentative D call: TRBD2 (6 bases). Trimming pared 3 bases from V and 2 bases from J, leaving 19 bases between. The CDR3 is made up of 17 amino acids. From germline, CDR1 is SGHNT and CDR2 YYREEE (reference sequence). DNA for the CDR3: TGTGCCAGCAGCTACCCTGGCGGGCGGGGTGACACAGATACGCAGTATTTT. Protein product: CASSYPGGRGDTDTQYF.

This chain joins TRBV9 and TRBJ1-1; tentative D call: TRBD1 (6 bases). Trimming removed 4 bases from V and 8 bases from J, with 18 bases in between. The CDR3 runs 14 residues. Per the germline V gene, CDR1 is SGDLS and CDR2 is YYNGEE. The DNA of the CDR3 is TGTGCCAGCAGCCCAGGACAGATACGGACCGAAGCTTTCTTT. Its translation: CASSPGQIRTEAFF.

The chain is built from TRBV7-9 and TRBJ1-1; a weak D match, TRBD1 (5 bases). The V and J ends lost 5 bases and 1 base respectively, with 11 bases between them. Looked up from germline, CDR1 is SEHNR and CDR2 is FQNEAQ (reference sequence). This CDR3 contains 14 residues. CDR3 DNA sequence: TGTGCCAGCAGCCTAAACCAGGGGAACACTGAAGCTTTCTTT. This encodes CASSLNQGNTEAFF.

The CDR3 sequence: CASSQGPGQGANEQYF. DNA for the CDR3: TGCGCCAGCAGCCAAGGGCCGGGACAGGGGGCCAACGAGCAGTACTTC. The V and J genes are TRBV4-1 and TRBJ2-7; TRBD1 matches 12 bases. Germline CDR1 reads MGHRA; CDR2 reads YSYEKL. The CDR3 consists of 16 residues. The ends lost 1 base at V and 5 bases at J; junction bases unmatched: 6.

This clone showed up just a few times. The V and J genes are TRBV4-1 and TRBJ2-3; 8 bases map to TRBD2. The V gene end was trimmed by 4 bases and the J gene end by 1 base; junction bases not matched to a gene: 7. CDR1 is MGHRA, CDR2 YSYEKL, per germline. The CDR3 runs to 16 residues. The CDR3 loop is CASSLQHGRGTDTQYF. The DNA for the CDR3 is TGCGCCAGCAGCCTCCAGCACGGGAGGGGCACAGATACGCAGTATTTT.

This clone appeared a few times. The V gene is TRBV4-3, the J gene TRBJ2-1; no firm D call. Germline CDR1 reads LGHNA; CDR2 reads YSLEER. CDR3 length equals 12 residues. V was shortened by 0 bases and J by 7 bases, with 4 bases between the two germline ends. This CDR3 reads CASSQERNEQFF. As DNA, the CDR3 is TGCGCCAGCAGCCAAGAGAGGAATGAGCAGTTCTTC.

The chain carries TRBV6-1 and TRBJ2-1, with 10 nucleotides matching TRBD2. Germline V CDR1 and CDR2: MNHNS, SASEGT. The V and J ends lost 3 bases and 9 bases, in that order; junction bases with no gene match: 5. This CDR3 has 14 residues. The CDR3 nucleotides are TGTGCCAGCAGTGACCTCCTAGCGGGGGCTGAGCAGTTCTTC. This sequence encodes CASSDLLAGAEQFF.

This sequence joins TRBV9 and TRBJ2-1; 10 bases are shared with TRBD1. Germline V gives CDR1 SGDLS, CDR2 YYNGEE. This CDR3 is 15 amino acids long. The V segment lost 3 bases and the J segment 6 bases; nucleotides outside the gene matches: 6. CDR3 loop: CASSAAGQGGNEQFF. CDR3 nucleotides: TGTGCCAGCAGCGCCGCCGGACAGGGGGGCAATGAGCAGTTCTTC.

The chain employs TRBV4-1 and TRBJ1-1, with 9 nucleotides matching TRBD1. Germline V lookup: CDR1 MGHRA, CDR2 YSYEKL. The CDR3 spans 19 residues. The J segment lost 0 bases and the V segment lost 3 bases, leaving 14 bases of the junction unmatched. CDR3 amino acids: CASSHLPGQGYLMNTEAFF. The CDR3 nucleotides read TGCGCCAGCAGCCACCTTCCGGGACAGGGATATCTTATGAACACTGAAGCTTTCTTT.

The V gene is TRBV10-3, the J gene TRBJ1-1, with D maybe TRBD1 (6 bases). V lost 6 bases and J lost 2, with 7 bases in between. The V gene's germline CDR1 is ENHRY and CDR2 SYGVKD. The CDR3 is 12 residues long. The CDR3 nucleotides are TGTGCCATCAGACAGGGAAACACTGAAGCTTTCTTT. Its protein product is CAIRQGNTEAFF.

V gene TRBV25-1 combines with J gene TRBJ1-2; D not resolved. From germline, CDR1 is MGHDK and CDR2 SYGVNS. Trimming removed 5 bases at V and 1 base at J, with 2 bases between. This CDR3 region has 11 residues. CDR3 sequence (DNA): TGTGCCAGCAGTCGTAACTATGGCTACACCTTC. Its protein product is CASSRNYGYTF.

This clone was detected a few times. The chain links TRBV11-3 to TRBJ2-3; 7 nucleotides line up with TRBD1. The junction had 14 bases not matched to a gene; V was cut back by 4 bases and J by 4 bases. From germline, CDR1 is SGHNT and CDR2 YENEEA. The CDR3 spans 17 residues. CDR3 sequence (DNA): TGTGCCAGCAGCTCTTTCGGACAGGCTCTAGGGTCAGATACGCAGTATTTT. It encodes CASSSFGQALGSDTQYF.

The J gene is TRBJ1-2, the V gene TRBV11-2; no definite D call. Germline V lookup: CDR1 SGHAT, CDR2 FQNNGV. The CDR3 is 14 amino acids. Trimming cost V 0 bases and J 5 bases, with 10 bases left between them. The CDR3 is CASSLDTGTYGYTF. The CDR3 region has the DNA TGTGCCAGCAGCTTAGATACCGGAACATATGGCTACACCTTC.

The V gene is TRBV4-1, the J gene TRBJ2-1; 8 bases line up with TRBD2. Trimming removed 0 bases from V and 1 base from J; junction bases left unmatched: 5. Per germline, CDR1 MGHRA and CDR2 YSYEKL. The CDR3 totals 17 residues. The CDR3 sequence is CASSQEGAGGSYNEQFF. Written as DNA, the CDR3 is TGCGCCAGCAGCCAAGAAGGGGCGGGAGGATCCTACAATGAGCAGTTCTTC.

The rearrangement uses TRBV28 and TRBJ1-2; D ambiguous. With 2 bases removed from V and 3 bases from J, the gap between germline ends came to 7 bases. The germline CDR1 and CDR2 sequences are MDHEN and SYDVKM. CDR3 length: 13 amino acids. CDR3 residues: CASSLQADYGYTF. The CDR3 nucleotides are TGTGCCAGCAGTTTACAGGCAGACTATGGCTACACCTTC.

The chain is built from TRBV4-3 and TRBJ2-5, with 8 bases fitting TRBD1. J gave up 6 bases and V 2 bases, and 5 bases lay outside the gene matches. Germline CDR1 reads LGHNA; CDR2 reads YSLEER. The CDR3 length is 14 residues. The CDR3 coding sequence is TGCGCCAGCAGCCAACATACAGGGGGGAAGACCCAGTACTTC. It yields the protein CASSQHTGGKTQYF.

This rearrangement joins TRBV18 to TRBJ2-2; perhaps TRBD1 as D (5 bases). V was trimmed by 0 bases and J by 4 bases, leaving 9 bases between them. In germline, CDR1 is KGHSH, CDR2 LQKENI. This CDR3 region has 15 residues. CDR3: CASSPPSRATGELFF. The CDR3 region has the DNA TGTGCCAGCTCACCACCCAGCAGGGCCACCGGGGAGCTGTTTTTT.

The chain links TRBV6-6 to TRBJ1-2; D possibly corresponds to TRBD1 (5 bases). The V end was cut by 7 bases, the J end by 7 bases, with 16 bases between. CDR1 is MNHNY and CDR2 is SVGAGI in the germline V gene (reference sequence). The CDR3 has 13 amino acids. CDR3 protein: CASNPGTLSGYTF. For the CDR3, the DNA is TGTGCCAGCAACCCCGGGACGTTGAGTGGCTACACCTTC.